These 16 T cell receptor beta chains were all obtained from the same sample, sequenced in a study of graft-versus-host responses after intestinal transplantation. The repertoire was sequenced with immunoSEQ multiplex PCR; TCRdb's copy has only in-frame clones and lacks some. The sample yields some 70,000 clones, 92% seen once. The material was bone marrow, obtained approximately 100 weeks after intestinal transplantation. These receptors all come from a human patient who received an intestinal transplant, so some T cells may come from the graft donor.

V usage is TRBV9 and J usage is TRBJ2-7; 11 nucleotides agree with TRBD2. The germline CDR1 and CDR2 sequences are SGDLS and YYNGEE. The CDR3 has 16 residues. V shed 0 bases and J 3 bases; nucleotides not matched to a gene: 5. This CDR3 is CASSVGAGTSGYEQYF. CDR3 in DNA: TGTGCCAGCAGCGTAGGAGCCGGGACTAGCGGCTACGAGCAGTACTTC.

The genes are TRBV28 and TRBJ2-7; 11 nucleotides line up with TRBD1. CDR1 and CDR2 (germline): MDHEN, SYDVKM. V lost 5 bases and J lost 3; bases outside the gene matches: 3. The CDR3 totals 14 residues. The CDR3 DNA reads TGTGCCAGCAGTGTGGACAGGGGGCTCTACGAGCAGTACTTC. This codes for CASSVDRGLYEQYF.

V usage is TRBV19 and J usage is TRBJ2-3, with TRBD1 matching 7 bases. Per the germline V gene, CDR1 is LNHDA and CDR2 is SQIVND (reference sequence). Germline trimming cut 5 bases from V and 6 bases from J; bases unmatched to any gene: 5. This CDR3 spans 13 amino acids. The CDR3 loop is CASSQGGADTQYF. In nucleotides, the CDR3 is TGTGCCAGTAGTCAAGGGGGCGCGGATACGCAGTATTTT.

V usage is TRBV5-6 and J usage is TRBJ2-1; D ambiguous. Trimming removed 2 bases from V and 10 bases from J, with 10 bases in between. Germline V gene lookup returns CDR1 SGHDT and CDR2 YYEEEE. CDR3 length: 12 amino acids. CDR3 bases: TGTGCCAGCAGCTTATCAGGTTGGGAGCAGTTCTTC. It codes for CASSLSGWEQFF.

The chain combines TRBV30 with TRBJ2-5; the match to TRBD2 covers 9 bases. The closer fit of TRBJ2-7 to the DNA end suggests the J call may be wrong. The CDR3 is 17 residues long. CDR1 is GTSNPN, CDR2 SVGIG, per germline (reference sequence). CDR3 DNA: TGTGCCTGGAGTATCAAAACAAAAGCGGGAGGCGGATACGAGCAGTACTTC. Translating gives CAWSIKTKAGGGYEQYF.

The chain couples TRBV7-9 to TRBJ1-5; 7 bases are shared with TRBD1. This CDR3 is built from 15 residues. CDR1 is SEHNR, CDR2 FQNEAQ, per germline (reference sequence). J lost 3 bases, V lost 3 bases, and 5 bases had no gene match. This CDR3 reads CASSFIGQDNQPQHF. The DNA of the CDR3 is TGTGCCAGCAGCTTCATCGGACAGGACAATCAGCCCCAGCATTTT.

The chain uses TRBV7-6 and TRBJ1-3; unclear D gene. V was shortened by 1 base and J by 7 bases, with 11 bases between the two germline ends. The germline CDR1 and CDR2 sequences are SGHVS and FNYEAQ. This CDR3 is built from 14 residues. The CDR3 DNA follows: TGTGCCAGCAGCTTAGGCTCGGGCGGTAACACCATATATTTT. Translated: CASSLGSGGNTIYF.

This chain uses TRBV28 with TRBJ2-1; D uncertain. Germline V gives CDR1 MDHEN, CDR2 SYDVKM. V lost 3 bases and J lost 2, with 11 bases in between. CDR3 length equals 15 residues. The CDR3: CASSFSTPTYNEQFF. CDR3 nucleotides: TGTGCCAGCAGTTTTTCCACCCCGACCTACAATGAGCAGTTCTTC.

The chain recombines TRBV27 with TRBJ2-2, with TRBD1 matching over 10 bases. Trimming at V came to 2 bases and at J to 4 bases, leaving 4 bases not matched to a gene. CDR3 length: 16 residues. Germline values: CDR1 MNHEY, CDR2 SMNVEV (reference sequence). CDR3 protein: CASSLRDRGVTGELFF. In DNA form, the CDR3 reads TGTGCCAGCAGTTTAAGGGACAGGGGAGTCACCGGGGAGCTGTTTTTT.

This chain uses TRBV6-6 with TRBJ1-1; D remains unclear. V lost 2 bases to trimming and J lost 0 bases, with 13 bases between them. The CDR3 length is 16 residues. Germline lookup yields CDR1 MNHNY and CDR2 SVGAGI (reference sequence). The CDR3 DNA reads as TGTGCCAGCAGTTACGGAGGGTACACTATGAACACTGAAGCTTTCTTT. This gives the protein CASSYGGYTMNTEAFF.

The J gene is TRBJ2-5, the V gene TRBV27; TRBD2 agrees at 12 bases. The CDR3 covers 16 residues. V was clipped by 3 bases and J by 4 bases; unmatched bases: 6. The V gene's germline CDR1 is MNHEY and CDR2 SMNVEV (reference sequence). CDR3 bases: TGTGCCAGCAGTTTCAACGGGGGACTAGCGGGAGAGACCCAGTACTTC. It encodes CASSFNGGLAGETQYF.

The rearrangement links TRBV30 to TRBJ2-3; 10 nucleotides agree with TRBD2. The trim removed 4 bases at V and 5 bases at J, leaving 9 bases unmatched. The CDR3 length is 15 residues. The germline V gene has CDR1 GTSNPN and CDR2 SVGIG (reference sequence). The CDR3 sequence is CAWTRLAGAGDTQYF. The CDR3 region has the DNA TGTGCCTGGACCCGGCTAGCGGGAGCAGGAGATACGCAGTATTTT.

The J gene is TRBJ2-7, the V gene TRBV7-2, with 7 positions matching TRBD1. Looked up from germline, CDR1 is SGHTA and CDR2 is FQGNSA. V was pared by 7 bases and J by 0 bases, with 9 bases of the junction left unmatched. The CDR3 has 15 residues. The CDR3 here is CASKLLDRVSYEQYF. Written as DNA, the CDR3 is TGTGCCAGCAAGTTGTTAGACAGGGTCTCCTACGAGCAGTACTTC.

The V and J genes are TRBV27 and TRBJ2-1; either TRBD1 or TRBD2 may supply D (5 bases each). Germline V CDR1 and CDR2: MNHEY, SMNVEV (reference sequence). The V and J ends lost 4 bases and 6 bases respectively, with 10 bases between them. The CDR3 extends over 13 amino acids. The CDR3 sequence is CASSWDGLNEQFF. In DNA, the CDR3 is TGTGCCAGCAGTTGGGACGGGCTCAATGAGCAGTTCTTC.

This clone appeared once. The J gene is TRBJ2-1, the V gene TRBV4-1; a weak D match, TRBD2 (6 bases). This CDR3 has 14 residues. Germline V gives CDR1 MGHRA, CDR2 YSYEKL. Trimming cost V 3 bases and J 8 bases, with 14 bases left between them. The CDR3 is CASSQEGIPDEQFF. CDR3 DNA sequence: TGCGCCAGCAGCCAGGAGGGTATCCCCGATGAGCAGTTCTTC.

The gene calls are TRBV11-2 and TRBJ2-2, with 9 positions matching TRBD1. V trimming: 6 bases; J trimming: 5 bases; junction bases outside the gene matches: 10. The CDR3 length is 16 residues. Germline CDR1 is SGHAT and CDR2 is FQNNGV. The CDR3 DNA reads as TGTGCCAGCAGGGAAACCGGGACAGGGCCAACCGGGGAGCTGTTTTTT. It translates to CASRETGTGPTGELFF.